The clone carrying this T cell receptor beta chain was counted a single time. Its antigen is not known. The data were obtained in a study of shared clonotypes between healthy human individuals. General study points: Clonotype sharing across donors was expected to vary with sequencing depth.

A split of CD4+ cells into CD45RA+ naive and CD45RA-negative memory subsets was performed. Authors' processing steps: Filtering differed since immunoSEQ provided only junctions, with no quality scores. Clones were read by immunoSEQ multiplex PCR, and TCRdb kept only the in-frame ones, dropping some. For V, J and clone size, that table is used; D and trimming come from the DNA. The top ten clones hold over 0.12% of a sample with about 2.4 million clones, about 92% of them seen once. Per the germline V gene, CDR1 is MNHNS and CDR2 is SASEGT. The CDR3 runs to 13 residues. Trimming shortened V by 5 bases and J by 6 bases, and 11 bases separated the two germline ends.

Sequences were obtained from naive CD4+ T cells sorted from blood. Subset noted: CD45RA+ positively selected. The rearrangement joins TRBV6-1 to TRBJ1-5, with D unclear. The sequence came from a man between 18 and 29 years old in good health. CDR3 loop: CASSIDLIQPQHF. The CDR3 nucleotides are TGTGCCAGCAGTATCGACCTGATTCAGCCCCAGCATTTT.